The clone carrying this T cell receptor (beta chain) was recorded many times. Its antigen is still unknown. This entry is derived from a study of T cells after yellow fever vaccination. Findings and caveats of the study: Relatively few clonotypes were ones that appeared in both CD4 and CD8 compartments. FACS-sorted repertoires could harbor abundant contaminating bulk-population clonotypes. Subsequent to the booster, the majority of primary-vaccination clones reappeared (around 97% CD4, 70% to 90% CD8).

TCRdb re-called the 5' RACE reads through MiXCR, storing one row per CDR3 protein. This sample has hundreds of thousands of distinct CDR3 sequences, with 12% found just once. V was pared by 6 bases and J by 7 bases, with 9 bases of the junction left unmatched. The CDR3 totals 13 residues. In germline, CDR1 is DFQATT, CDR2 SNEGSKA (reference sequence). The sequence derives from a man between 25 and 39 years old who received the YFV17D yellow fever vaccine. The V and J genes are TRBV20-1 and TRBJ2-7, with 10 bases lining up with TRBD1. This specimen consisted of PBMCs, obtained on the day of the yellow fever booster vaccination. CDR3 residues: CSAIDRGPGEQYF. CDR3 bases: TGCAGTGCCATAGACAGGGGGCCGGGGGAGCAGTACTTC.